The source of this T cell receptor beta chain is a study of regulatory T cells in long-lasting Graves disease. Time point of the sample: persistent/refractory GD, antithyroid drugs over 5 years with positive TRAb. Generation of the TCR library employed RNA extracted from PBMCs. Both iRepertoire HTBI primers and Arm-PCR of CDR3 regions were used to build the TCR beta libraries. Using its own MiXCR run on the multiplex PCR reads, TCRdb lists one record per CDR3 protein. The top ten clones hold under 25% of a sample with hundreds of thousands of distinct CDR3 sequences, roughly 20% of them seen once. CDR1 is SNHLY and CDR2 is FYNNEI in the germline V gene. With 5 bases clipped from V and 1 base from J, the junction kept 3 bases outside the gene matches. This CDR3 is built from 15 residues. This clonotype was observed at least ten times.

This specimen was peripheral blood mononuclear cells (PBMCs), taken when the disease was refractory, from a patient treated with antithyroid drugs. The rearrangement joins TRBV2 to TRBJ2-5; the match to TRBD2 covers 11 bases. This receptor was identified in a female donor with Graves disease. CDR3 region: CASSWGTSGQETQYF. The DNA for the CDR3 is TGTGCCAGCAGTTGGGGGACTAGCGGCCAAGAGACCCAGTACTTC.